The clone carrying this T cell receptor beta chain was detected a few times. This specimen comes from a study of T cells after yellow fever vaccination. Study summary: The fractions with low cell numbers were processed using SMART-Seq v4 Ultra Low Input.

Trimming took 0 bases from V and 5 from J, leaving 15 bases between them. Germline CDR1 reads DFQATT; CDR2 reads SNEGSKA (reference sequence). This CDR3 spans 15 amino acids. Generation of TCR cDNA used 5'RACE template switching (which added a universal primer site and UMIs). TCRdb itself ran the 5' RACE reads through MiXCR, one entry per CDR3 protein. The data contain 300,000 to 400,000 distinct CDR3 sequences, under 15% of them singletons. The sequencing used CD4+ T cells sorted from PBMCs, collected 15 days after the yellow fever booster vaccination. The TCR was taken from a man aged 18 to 29 who received the YFV17D yellow fever vaccine. This chain joins TRBV20-1 and TRBJ2-3, with D maybe TRBD2 (5 bases). The CDR3 DNA sequence: TGCAGTGCTAGAGAGGACGGGGTCCCTGGAGATACGCAGTATTTT. Its translation is CSAREDGVPGDTQYF.